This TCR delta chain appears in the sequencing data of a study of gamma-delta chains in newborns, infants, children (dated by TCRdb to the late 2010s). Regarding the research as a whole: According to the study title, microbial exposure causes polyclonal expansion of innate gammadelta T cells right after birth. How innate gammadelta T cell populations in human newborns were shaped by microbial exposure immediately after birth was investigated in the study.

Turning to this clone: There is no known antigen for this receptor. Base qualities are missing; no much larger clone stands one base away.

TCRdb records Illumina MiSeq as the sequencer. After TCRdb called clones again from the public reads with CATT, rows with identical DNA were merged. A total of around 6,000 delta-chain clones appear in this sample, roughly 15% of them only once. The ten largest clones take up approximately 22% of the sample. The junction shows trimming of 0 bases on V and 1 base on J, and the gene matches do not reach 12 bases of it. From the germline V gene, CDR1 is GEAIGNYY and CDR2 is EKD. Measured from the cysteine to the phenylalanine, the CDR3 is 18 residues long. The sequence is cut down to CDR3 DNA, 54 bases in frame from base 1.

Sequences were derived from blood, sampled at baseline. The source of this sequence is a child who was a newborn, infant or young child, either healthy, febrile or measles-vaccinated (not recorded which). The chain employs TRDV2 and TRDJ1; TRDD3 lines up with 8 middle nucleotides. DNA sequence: TGTGCCTGTGACACCCTGGCTGGGGGACCCCAGTTCACCGATAAACTCATCTTT. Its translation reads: CACDTLAGGPQFTDKLIF.